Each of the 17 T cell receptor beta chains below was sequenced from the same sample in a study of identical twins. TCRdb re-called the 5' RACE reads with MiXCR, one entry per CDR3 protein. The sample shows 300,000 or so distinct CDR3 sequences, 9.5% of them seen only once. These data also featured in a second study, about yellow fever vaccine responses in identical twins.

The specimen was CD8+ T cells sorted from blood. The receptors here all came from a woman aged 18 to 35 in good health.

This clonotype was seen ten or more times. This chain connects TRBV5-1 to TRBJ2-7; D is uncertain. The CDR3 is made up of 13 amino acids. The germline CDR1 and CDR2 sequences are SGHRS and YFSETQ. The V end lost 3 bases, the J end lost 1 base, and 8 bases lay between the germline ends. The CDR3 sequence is CASSYRTSYEQYF. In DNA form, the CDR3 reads TGCGCCAGCAGCTACCGGACGTCCTACGAGCAGTACTTC.

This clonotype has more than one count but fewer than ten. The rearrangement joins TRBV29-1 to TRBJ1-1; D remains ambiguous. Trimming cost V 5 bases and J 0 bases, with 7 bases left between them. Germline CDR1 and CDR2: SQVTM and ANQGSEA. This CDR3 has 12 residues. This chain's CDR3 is CSVLGLNTEAFF. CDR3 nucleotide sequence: TGCAGCGTTCTAGGGCTGAACACTGAAGCTTTCTTT.

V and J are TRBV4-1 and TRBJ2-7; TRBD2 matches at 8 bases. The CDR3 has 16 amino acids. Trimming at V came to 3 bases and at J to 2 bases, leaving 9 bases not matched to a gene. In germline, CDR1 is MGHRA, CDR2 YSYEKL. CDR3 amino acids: CASSHDISGNTYEQYF. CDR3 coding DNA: TGCGCCAGCAGCCACGATATTAGCGGGAATACCTACGAGCAGTACTTC.

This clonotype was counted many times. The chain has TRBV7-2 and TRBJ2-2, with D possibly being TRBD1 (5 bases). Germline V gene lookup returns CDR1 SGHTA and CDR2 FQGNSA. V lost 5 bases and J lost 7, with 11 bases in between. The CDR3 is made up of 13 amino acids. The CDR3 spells CASSIIQGGELFF. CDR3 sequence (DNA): TGTGCCAGCAGCATTATCCAGGGCGGGGAGCTGTTTTTT.

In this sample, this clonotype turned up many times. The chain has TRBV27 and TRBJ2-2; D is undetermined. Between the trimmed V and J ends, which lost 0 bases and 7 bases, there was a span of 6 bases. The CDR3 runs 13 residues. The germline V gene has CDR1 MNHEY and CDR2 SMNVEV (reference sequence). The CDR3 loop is CASSLSYVGELFF. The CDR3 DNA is TGTGCCAGCAGTTTATCGTATGTCGGGGAGCTGTTTTTT.

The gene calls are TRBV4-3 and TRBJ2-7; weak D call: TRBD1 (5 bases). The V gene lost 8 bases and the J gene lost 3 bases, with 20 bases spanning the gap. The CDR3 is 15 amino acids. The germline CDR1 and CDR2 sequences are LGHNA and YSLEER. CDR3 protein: CASAQGLVGSYEQYF. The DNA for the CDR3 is TGCGCCAGCGCCCAGGGCCTAGTAGGAAGCTACGAGCAGTACTTC.

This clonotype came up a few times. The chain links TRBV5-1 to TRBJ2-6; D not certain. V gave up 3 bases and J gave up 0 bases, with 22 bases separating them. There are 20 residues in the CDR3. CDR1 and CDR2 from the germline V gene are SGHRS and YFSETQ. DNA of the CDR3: TGCGCCAGCAGCTGGCCGGTTCTGGCACCACAAGGCTCTGGGGCCAACGTCCTGACTTTC. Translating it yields CASSWPVLAPQGSGANVLTF.

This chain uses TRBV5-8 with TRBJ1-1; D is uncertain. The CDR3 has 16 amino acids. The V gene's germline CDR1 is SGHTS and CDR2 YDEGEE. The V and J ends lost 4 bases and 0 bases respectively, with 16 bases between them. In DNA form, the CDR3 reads TGTGCCAGCAGCCGTGCAGCCAGAAAGATGAACACTGAAGCTTTCTTT. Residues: CASSRAARKMNTEAFF. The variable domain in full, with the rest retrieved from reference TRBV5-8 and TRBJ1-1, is EAGVTQSPTHLIKTRGQQATLRCSPISGHTSVYWYQQALGLGLQFLLWYDEGEERNRGNFPPRFSGRQFPNYSSELNVNALELEDSALYLCASSRAARKMNTEAFFGQGTRLTVV.

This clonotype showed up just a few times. In DNA, the CDR3 is TGTGCCAGCAGCTTAGAACCAGGATTTCAAGAGACCCAGTACTTC. Protein: CASSLEPGFQETQYF. V gene TRBV7-2 combines with J gene TRBJ2-5; unclear D gene. The CDR3 has 15 amino acids. V was shortened by 1 base and J by 2 bases, with 11 bases between the two germline ends. Germline V gene sequence: CDR1 SGHTA, CDR2 FQGNSA.

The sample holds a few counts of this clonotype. The CDR3 loop reads CASSAGPPGSDTQYF. The CDR3 DNA reads as TGTGCCAGCAGTGCGGGACCTCCAGGCTCAGATACGCAGTATTTT. J is TRBJ2-3 and V is TRBV2, with D perhaps being TRBD1 or TRBD2 (5 bases each). This CDR3 has 15 residues. Germline V gene lookup returns CDR1 SNHLY and CDR2 FYNNEI. V lost 4 bases to trimming and J lost 4 bases, with 15 bases between them.

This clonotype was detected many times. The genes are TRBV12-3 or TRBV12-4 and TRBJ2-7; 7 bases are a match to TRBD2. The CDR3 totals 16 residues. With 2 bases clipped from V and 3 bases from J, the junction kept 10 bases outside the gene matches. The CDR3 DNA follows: TGTGCCAGCAGTTTACGAGGACTAGTCTCGTTCTACGAGCAGTACTTC. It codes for CASSLRGLVSFYEQYF.

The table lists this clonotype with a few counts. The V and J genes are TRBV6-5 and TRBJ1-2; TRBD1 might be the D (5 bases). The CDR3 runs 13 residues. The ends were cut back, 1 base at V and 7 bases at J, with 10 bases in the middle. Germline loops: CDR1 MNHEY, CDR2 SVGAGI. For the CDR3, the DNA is TGTGCCAGCAGTTACTTTGGGCAGGGTGGCTACACCTTC. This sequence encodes CASSYFGQGGYTF.

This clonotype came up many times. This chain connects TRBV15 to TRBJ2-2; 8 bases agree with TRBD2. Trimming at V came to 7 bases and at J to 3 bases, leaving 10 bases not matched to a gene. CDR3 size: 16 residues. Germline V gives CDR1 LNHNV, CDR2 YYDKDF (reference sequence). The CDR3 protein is CATTGTRGQDTGELFF. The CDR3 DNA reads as TGTGCCACCACCGGGACTAGGGGTCAGGACACCGGGGAGCTGTTTTTT.

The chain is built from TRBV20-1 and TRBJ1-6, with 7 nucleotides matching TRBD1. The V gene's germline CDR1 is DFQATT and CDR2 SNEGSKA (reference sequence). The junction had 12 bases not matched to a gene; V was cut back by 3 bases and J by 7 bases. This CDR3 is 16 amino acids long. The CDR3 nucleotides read TGCAGTGCTAGGGATGCAACCGGGACAGTAAATTCACCCCTCCACTTT. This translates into CSARDATGTVNSPLHF.

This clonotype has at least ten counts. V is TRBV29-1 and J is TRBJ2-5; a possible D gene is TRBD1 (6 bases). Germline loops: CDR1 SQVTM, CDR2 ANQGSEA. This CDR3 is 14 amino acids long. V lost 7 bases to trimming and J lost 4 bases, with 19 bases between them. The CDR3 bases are TGCAGCGCGGTAACAGGGTTTGTTCTAGAGACCCAGTACTTC. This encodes CSAVTGFVLETQYF.

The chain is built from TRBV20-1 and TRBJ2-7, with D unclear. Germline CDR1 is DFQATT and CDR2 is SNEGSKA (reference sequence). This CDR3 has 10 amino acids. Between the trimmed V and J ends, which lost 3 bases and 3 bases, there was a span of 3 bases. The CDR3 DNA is TGCAGTGCTAGCGTCTACGAGCAGTACTTC. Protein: CSASVYEQYF.

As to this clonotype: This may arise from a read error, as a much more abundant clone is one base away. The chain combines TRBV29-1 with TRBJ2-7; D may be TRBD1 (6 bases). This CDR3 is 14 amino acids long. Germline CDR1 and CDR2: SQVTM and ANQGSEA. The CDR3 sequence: CSDEGGTGSYEQYF. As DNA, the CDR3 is TGCAGCGATGAAGGGGGAACAGGCTCCTACGAGCAGTACTTC.